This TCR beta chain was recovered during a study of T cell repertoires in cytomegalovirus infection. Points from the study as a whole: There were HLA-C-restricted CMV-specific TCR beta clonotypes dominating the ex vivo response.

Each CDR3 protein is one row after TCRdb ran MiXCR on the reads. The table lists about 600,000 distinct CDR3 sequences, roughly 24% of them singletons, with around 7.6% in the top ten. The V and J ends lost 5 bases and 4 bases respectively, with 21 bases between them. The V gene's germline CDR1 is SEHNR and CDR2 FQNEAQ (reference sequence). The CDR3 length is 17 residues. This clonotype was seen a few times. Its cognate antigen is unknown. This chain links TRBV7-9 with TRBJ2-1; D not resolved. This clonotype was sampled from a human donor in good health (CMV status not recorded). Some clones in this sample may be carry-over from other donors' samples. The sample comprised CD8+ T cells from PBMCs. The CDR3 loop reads CASSPRAVTPRYNEQFF. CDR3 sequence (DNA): TGTGCCAGCAGCCCCCGGGCGGTGACCCCGCGGTACAATGAGCAGTTCTTC. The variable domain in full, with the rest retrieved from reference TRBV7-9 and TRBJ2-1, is DTGVSQNPRHKITKRGQNVTFRCDPISEHNRLYWYRQTLGQGPEFLTYFQNEAQLEKSRLLSDRFSAERPKGSFSTLEIQRTEQGDSAMYLCASSPRAVTPRYNEQFFGPGTRLTVL.